This T cell receptor beta chain was found in a study of T cell clonality in common variable immunodeficiency. Study-level findings and limits: Reportedly, TCR beta sequences from common variable immunodeficiency showed fewer deletions and N-nucleotide insertions. Fewer TCRbeta clones were shared among CVID subjects than controls. Compared with healthy controls, CVID subjects showed increased TCRbeta clonality, mostly in about a third.

In its sample, this clone is medium-sized (0.01 to 0.1%). No antigen is known for it. Sequencing ends 3 residues short of the CDR3 end; the germline J gene provides the rest. V dropped 5 bases and J dropped 4; count of bases not matched to a gene: 0. CDR1 and CDR2 from the germline V gene are MNHEY and SVGEGT. The length of the CDR3 is 14 residues. Using immunoSEQ multiplex PCR, the repertoire was profiled, and TCRdb retains in-frame clones only, with some absent. This repertoire lists about 40,000 clones without singletons; about 3% sits in the top ten. Sample: peripheral blood mononuclear cells. The chain employs TRBV6-2 or TRBV6-3 and TRBJ2-3; 13 bases agree with TRBD2. This sequence was found in a person aged 18 to 69 in good health. The part of the CDR3 DNA that was read is TGTGCCAGCAGTGGACTAGCGGGAGCAGATACG. Translation: CASSGLAGADT. The complete CDR3 protein is CASSGLAGADTQYF.